Each of the 23 T cell receptor beta chains below was sequenced from the same sample in a study of T cell responses to AZD1222 COVID-19 vaccine. TCRdb's table, derived via immunoSEQ multiplex PCR, lists solely in-frame clones and lacks some. This sample has about 190,000 clones, with roughly 92% found just once. Sequencing used peripheral blood, obtained 28 days after the second dose of the MenACWY control vaccine. These receptors were obtained from an adult who received the MenACWY meningococcal vaccine as a control.

The rearrangement uses TRBV9 and TRBJ1-1; TRBD1 agrees at 8 bases. J gave up 1 base and V 2 bases, and 4 bases lay outside the gene matches. CDR1 is SGDLS and CDR2 is YYNGEE in the germline V gene. The CDR3 has 15 residues. The CDR3 DNA follows: TGTGCCAGCAGCGTCTTAGGGACAGGGAACACTGAAGCTTTCTTT. Its protein product is CASSVLGTGNTEAFF.

The chain joins TRBV19 to TRBJ1-2, with a weak D call TRBD1 (5 bases). This CDR3 comprises 13 residues. The germline gives CDR1 LNHDA, CDR2 SQIVND (reference sequence). Trimming left V 6 bases short and J 4 bases short, with 12 bases between. The CDR3 is CASRDTGVYGYTF. The CDR3 nucleotides read TGTGCCAGTAGGGACACAGGAGTCTATGGCTACACCTTC. Filled out from reference TRBV19 and TRBJ1-2, the complete variable domain reads DGGITQSPKYLFRKEGQNVTLSCEQNLNHDAMYWYRQDPGQGLRLIYYSQIVNDFQKGDIAEGYSVSREKKESFPLTVTSAQKNPTAFYLCASRDTGVYGYTFGSGTRLTVV.

The chain is built from TRBV19 and TRBJ1-5; the match to TRBD1 covers 11 bases. With V trimmed by 0 bases and J by 9 bases, 7 bases remained unmatched. In germline, CDR1 is LNHDA, CDR2 SQIVND (reference sequence). This CDR3 is 16 amino acids long. Here the CDR3 reads CASSIESGTGGVPQHF. CDR3 DNA sequence: TGTGCCAGTAGTATAGAGAGCGGGACAGGGGGGGTGCCCCAGCATTTT.

This chain links TRBV30 with TRBJ1-1; a possible D gene is TRBD1 (5 bases). The germline V and J ends were trimmed by 0 bases and 9 bases, with 8 bases remaining between them. The CDR3 sequence is 11 residues long. Germline CDR1 reads GTSNPN; CDR2 reads SVGIG (reference sequence). In DNA, the CDR3 is TGTGCCTGGAGTGTAGGGGCAAAAGCTTTCTTT. Amino acid sequence: CAWSVGAKAFF.

The rearrangement joins TRBV13 to TRBJ1-1, with 7 bases aligning to TRBD1. Germline V gene data show CDR1 as PRHDT and CDR2 as FYEKMQ (reference sequence). This CDR3 comprises 16 residues. The V and J ends lost 2 bases and 0 bases, in that order; junction bases with no gene match: 6. The CDR3 DNA is TGTGCCAGCAGCTTAACCGCAGGGGGATTGAACACTGAAGCTTTCTTT. This sequence encodes CASSLTAGGLNTEAFF.

The chain uses TRBV6-5 and TRBJ2-2; no firm D call. Germline lookup yields CDR1 MNHEY and CDR2 SVGAGI. V was cut by 5 bases and J by 5 bases, with 12 bases left in between. CDR3 length equals 14 residues. The CDR3 is CASSITTETGELFF. CDR3 nucleotides: TGTGCCAGCAGTATAACCACAGAGACCGGGGAGCTGTTTTTT.

This chain uses TRBV12-3 or TRBV12-4 with TRBJ2-5, with D perhaps assigned TRBD1 or TRBD2 (5 bases each). The CDR3 is made up of 13 amino acids. V was shortened by 5 bases and J by 7 bases, with 14 bases between the two germline ends. CDR3 bases: TGTGCCAGCAGTCGCCGAGGGGCGGGGACCCAGTACTTC. Residues: CASSRRGAGTQYF.

The chain joins TRBV27 to TRBJ2-5; D remains ambiguous. Germline CDR1 and CDR2: MNHEY and SMNVEV (reference sequence). The CDR3 sequence is 13 residues long. The V end was cut by 5 bases, the J end by 4 bases, with 11 bases between. The CDR3 coding sequence is TGTGCCAGCAGTACCCGGCGAGGAGAGACCCAGTACTTC. This translates into CASSTRRGETQYF.

V gene TRBV2 combines with J gene TRBJ2-3, with TRBD2 matching 8 bases. V dropped 6 bases and J dropped 0; count of bases not matched to a gene: 5. Germline lookup yields CDR1 SNHLY and CDR2 FYNNEI. The CDR3 spans 15 residues. The DNA for the CDR3 is TGTGCCAGCAGGCGACTAGCGCTTAGCACAGATACGCAGTATTTT. Translation: CASRRLALSTDTQYF. Supplemented by reference TRBV2 and TRBJ2-3, the full variable domain reads EPEVTQTPSHQVTQMGQEVILRCVPISNHLYFYWYRQILGQKVEFLVSFYNNEISEKSEIFDDQFSVERPDGSNFTLKIRSTKLEDSAMYFCASRRLALSTDTQYFGPGTRLTVL.

This CDR3 is CASSYGRIGGYTF. CDR3 in DNA: TGTGCCAGCAGTTACGGGCGGATCGGCGGCTACACCTTC. V gene TRBV6-5 combines with J gene TRBJ1-2; D call uncertain. CDR1 MNHEY and CDR2 SVGAGI come from the germline V gene. The CDR3 extends over 13 amino acids. V was pared by 2 bases and J by 8 bases, with 12 bases between.

The CDR3 protein is CASSFWGGEGNQPQHF. The CDR3 region has the DNA TGTGCCAGCAGTTTTTGGGGGGGGGAAGGGAATCAGCCCCAGCATTTT. The genes are TRBV28 and TRBJ1-5, with D possibly TRBD1 on 5 matching bases. Germline CDR1 is MDHEN and CDR2 is SYDVKM. The CDR3 consists of 16 residues. V gave up 3 bases and J gave up 4 bases, with 16 bases separating them.

This chain joins TRBV9 and TRBJ1-1; the D is unclear. V gave up 3 bases and J gave up 0 bases, with 9 bases separating them. Germline values: CDR1 SGDLS, CDR2 YYNGEE. This CDR3 comprises 14 residues. CDR3 in DNA: TGTGCCAGCAGCGCCCAAGCGATGAACACTGAAGCTTTCTTT. Its translation is CASSAQAMNTEAFF.

The rearrangement joins TRBV10-3 to TRBJ2-7; D gene ambiguous. This CDR3 comprises 14 residues. Germline loops: CDR1 ENHRY, CDR2 SYGVKD. The germline V and J ends were trimmed by 4 bases and 3 bases, with 13 bases remaining between them. CDR3 protein: CAISAKPRHYEQYF. For the CDR3, the DNA is TGTGCCATCAGTGCCAAACCACGGCACTACGAGCAGTACTTC.

The chain recombines TRBV28 with TRBJ2-6, with D tentatively TRBD1 (6 bases). Germline loops: CDR1 MDHEN, CDR2 SYDVKM. V shed 1 base and J shed 4 bases, with 14 bases lying between them. The CDR3 is made up of 17 amino acids. CDR3 nucleotides: TGTGCCAGCAGTTTATATACAGGGAATACGGGGGCCAACGTCCTGACTTTC. This encodes CASSLYTGNTGANVLTF.

The rearrangement links TRBV10-3 to TRBJ2-7; D remains ambiguous. In germline, CDR1 is ENHRY, CDR2 SYGVKD. Trimming removed 2 bases from V and 7 bases from J, with 6 bases in between. This CDR3 region has 11 residues. The CDR3 nucleotides are TGTGCCATCAGTGAGGAGTGGGAGCAGTACTTC. This codes for CAISEEWEQYF.

The chain joins TRBV11-3 to TRBJ2-3; D is ambiguous. The CDR3 runs 12 residues. Germline V CDR1 and CDR2: SGHNT, YENEEA. V was shortened by 2 bases and J by 5 bases, with 5 bases between the two germline ends. CDR3 nucleotides: TGTGCCAGCAGCTTATTGGAAGATACGCAGTATTTT. This sequence encodes CASSLLEDTQYF.

The chain links TRBV7-3 to TRBJ1-1, with D possibly matching TRBD1 (5 bases). Trimming stripped 0 bases from V and 0 bases from J, with 20 bases between. Germline values: CDR1 SGHTA, CDR2 FQGTGA. The CDR3 contains 19 residues. The CDR3 is CASSLTGAGRRTLNTEAFF. The DNA of the CDR3 is TGTGCCAGCAGCTTAACTGGGGCGGGTCGCCGTACTCTGAACACTGAAGCTTTCTTT.

In its sample, this clone was seen a few times. J is TRBJ2-5 and V is TRBV30, with D maybe TRBD1 (5 bases). Trimming took off 1 base at V and 4 bases at J, with 10 bases between the two ends. The CDR3 length is 13 residues. The V gene's germline CDR1 is GTSNPN and CDR2 SVGIG (reference sequence). CDR3 DNA sequence: TGTGCCTGGAGTGGCAGGGTAGGAGAGACCCAGTACTTC. Protein product: CAWSGRVGETQYF.

The V call is TRBV7-9, the J call TRBJ1-2; D uncertain. This CDR3 has 13 amino acids. V was trimmed by 2 bases and J by 11 bases, leaving 15 bases between them. Germline CDR1 is SEHNR and CDR2 is FQNEAQ (reference sequence). The CDR3, as DNA: TGTGCCAGCAGCTTATTAGCCCCACAAGGGTACACCTTC. This sequence encodes CASSLLAPQGYTF. Full variable domain (outside the CDR3, taken from reference TRBV7-9 and TRBJ1-2): DTGVSQNPRHKITKRGQNVTFRCDPISEHNRLYWYRQTLGQGPEFLTYFQNEAQLEKSRLLSDRFSAERPKGSFSTLEIQRTEQGDSAMYLCASSLLAPQGYTFGSGTRLTVV.

The rearrangement links TRBV11-2 to TRBJ2-3; D is undetermined. The CDR3 sequence is 11 residues long. V dropped 4 bases and J dropped 2 bases, with 1 base sitting between them. Germline V gene lookup returns CDR1 SGHAT and CDR2 FQNNGV. The CDR3 reads CASSSTDTQYF. The DNA of the CDR3 is TGTGCCAGCAGCTCCACAGATACGCAGTATTTT. The variable domain in full, with the rest retrieved from reference TRBV11-2 and TRBJ2-3, is EAGVAQSPRYKIIEKRQSVAFWCNPISGHATLYWYQQILGQGPKLLIQFQNNGVVDDSQLPKDRFSAERLKGVDSTLKIQPAKLEDSAVYLCASSSTDTQYFGPGTRLTVL.

This chain connects TRBV6-1 to TRBJ2-7; 9 positions agree with TRBD2. The junction had 4 bases not matched to a gene; V was cut back by 2 bases and J by 2 bases. Germline assignment: CDR1 MNHNS and CDR2 SASEGT. This CDR3 is built from 15 residues. Here the CDR3 reads CASSEQTSGAYEQYF. DNA for the CDR3: TGTGCCAGCAGTGAACAGACTAGCGGCGCCTACGAGCAGTACTTC.

CDR3 amino acids: CASSSRDRGKAFF. The CDR3 DNA sequence: TGTGCCAGCAGTTCCCGGGACAGGGGAAAAGCTTTCTTT. The chain carries TRBV6-5 and TRBJ1-1; the match to TRBD1 covers 10 bases. V dropped 4 bases and J dropped 9; count of bases not matched to a gene: 5. The CDR3 consists of 13 residues. CDR1 is MNHEY and CDR2 is SVGAGI in the germline V gene.

The chain employs TRBV7-9 and TRBJ2-7; D is uncertain. The germline V gene has CDR1 SEHNR and CDR2 FQNEAQ (reference sequence). V lost 0 bases, J lost 6 bases, and 3 bases lay in between. The CDR3 contains 11 residues. Here the CDR3 reads CASSLAAEQYF. CDR3 in DNA: TGTGCCAGCAGCTTAGCGGCCGAGCAGTACTTC.